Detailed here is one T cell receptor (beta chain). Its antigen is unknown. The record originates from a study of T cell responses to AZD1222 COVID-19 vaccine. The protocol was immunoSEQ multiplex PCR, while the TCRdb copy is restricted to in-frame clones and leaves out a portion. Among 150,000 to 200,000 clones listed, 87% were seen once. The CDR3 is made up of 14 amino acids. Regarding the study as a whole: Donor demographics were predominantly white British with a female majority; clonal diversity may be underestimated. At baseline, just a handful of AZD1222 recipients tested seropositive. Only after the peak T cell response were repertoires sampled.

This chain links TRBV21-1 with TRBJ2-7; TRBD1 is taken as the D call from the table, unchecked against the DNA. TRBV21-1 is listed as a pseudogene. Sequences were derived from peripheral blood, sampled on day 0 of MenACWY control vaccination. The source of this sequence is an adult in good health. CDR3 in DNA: TGTGCCAGCAGCTTCCGGGACAGGGACTACGAGCAGTACTTC. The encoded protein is CASSFRDRDYEQYF.